Shown below are 15 T cell receptor beta chains from a single sample sequenced in a study of glioma-infiltrating T cells. Amplification of TCR alpha and beta CDR3 regions from RNA used iRepertoire nested multiplex PCR. TCRdb analysed the multiplex PCR reads with MiXCR anew, one entry per CDR3 protein. The sample includes under 130,000 distinct CDR3 sequences, about 28% seen only once; the top ten take roughly 45%. Source material: glioma tissue, nonneoplastic brain tissue, or PBMCs (not recorded which). The receptors were gathered from a human donor with low-grade glioma or glioblastoma, undergoing nonglioma brain surgery, or in good health (not recorded which).

This clonotype was observed a single time. A much larger clone sits a single nucleotide away, making a read error possible. The chain has TRBV20-1 and TRBJ2-3; TRBD2 agrees at 10 bases. Germline V CDR1 and CDR2: DFQATT, SNEGSKA (reference sequence). CDR3 length: 17 residues. V gave up 3 bases and J gave up 6 bases; unmatched junction bases: 15. CDR3 nucleotide sequence: TGCAGTGCTAGGGGTGGTAGCGGGGGGCCGGGGCGGGATACGCAGTATTTT. As protein: CSARGGSGGPGRDTQYF.

Concerning this clonotype itself: Possible read error: a much larger clone is one base away. This sequence joins TRBV6-1 and TRBJ2-5, with D maybe TRBD1 (6 bases). This CDR3 region has 12 residues. In germline, CDR1 is MNHNS, CDR2 SASEGT. CDR3 loop: CASSEPGETKYF. DNA of the CDR3: TGTGCCAGCAGTGAACCAGGGGAGACCAAGTACTTC.

CDR3: CASSILPMGTSTDTQYF. The CDR3 bases are TGTGCCAGCAGCATACTTCCGATGGGAACTAGCACAGATACGCAGTATTTT. The gene calls are TRBV11-2 and TRBJ2-3; D gene ambiguous. CDR1 is SGHAT and CDR2 is FQNNGV in the germline V gene. The ends were cut back, 5 bases at V and 0 bases at J, with 18 bases in the middle. This CDR3 contains 17 residues.

This clonotype was seen repeatedly, ten times or more. The genes are TRBV27 and TRBJ2-7; D is possibly TRBD2 (5 bases). This CDR3 is built from 14 residues. Trimming shortened V by 8 bases and J by 4 bases, and 18 bases separated the two germline ends. CDR1 is MNHEY and CDR2 is SMNVEV in the germline V gene (reference sequence). CDR3 amino acids: CASLPSWGAYEQYF. CDR3 DNA sequence: TGTGCCAGCCTCCCCAGTTGGGGAGCATACGAGCAGTACTTC.

The chain carries TRBV7-3 and TRBJ2-1, with 8 nucleotides matching TRBD2. There are 18 residues in the CDR3. The V gene's germline CDR1 is SGHTA and CDR2 FQGTGA. J was trimmed by 5 bases and V by 0 bases; bases with no gene match: 12. The CDR3, as DNA: TGTGCCAGCAGCTTAACCGCCCCCCCGGGGGGGCTGGACAATGAGCAGTTCTTC. Its translation is CASSLTAPPGGLDNEQFF.

Ten or more counts support this clonotype. The chain combines TRBV20-1 with TRBJ1-2; D perhaps matches TRBD1 (5 bases). The V and J ends lost 5 bases and 4 bases respectively, with 8 bases between them. Germline CDR1 DFQATT, CDR2 SNEGSKA (reference sequence). This CDR3 is built from 11 residues. CDR3 sequence (DNA): TGCAGTGCTTTGACAGTCTATGGCTACACCTTC. Its protein is CSALTVYGYTF.

This clonotype was counted only a few times. The CDR3 protein is CASRGTGEETQYF. The CDR3 DNA sequence: TGTGCCAGCCGTGGGACAGGAGAAGAGACCCAGTACTTC. The chain employs TRBV6-1 and TRBJ2-5, with 8 bases that match TRBD1. Germline CDR1 reads MNHNS; CDR2 reads SASEGT. With 8 bases clipped from V and 3 bases from J, the junction kept 5 bases outside the gene matches. The CDR3 consists of 13 residues.

This chain links TRBV3-1 with TRBJ2-7, with TRBD1 as a possible D gene (6 bases). V lost 4 bases and J 4 bases, leaving 20 bases between the germline ends. The CDR3 has 16 residues. The germline V gene encodes CDR1 LGHDT and CDR2 YNNKEL (reference sequence). CDR3 in amino acids: CASSRNTGFSAYEQYF. The CDR3 DNA follows: TGTGCCAGCAGCCGAAACACAGGGTTTTCCGCTTACGAGCAGTACTTC.

The J gene is TRBJ2-1, the V gene TRBV4-3; 12 bases are shared with TRBD2. The J segment lost 5 bases and the V segment lost 4 bases, leaving 6 bases of the junction unmatched. In germline, CDR1 is LGHNA, CDR2 YSLEER. This CDR3 comprises 16 residues. The CDR3 reads CASSRLGLAGNNEQFF. The CDR3 DNA sequence: TGCGCCAGCAGCCGACTTGGACTAGCGGGGAACAATGAGCAGTTCTTC.

Concerning this clonotype itself: A much larger clone lies one base from this, so it may be a read error. The chain combines TRBV12-3 or TRBV12-4 with TRBJ2-3; tentative D call: TRBD2 (5 bases). This CDR3 has 17 amino acids. CDR3 protein: CASSRRTRPHSIDTQYF. CDR3 DNA: TGTGCCAGCAGCCGCCGGACTCGACCTCACAGCATAGATACGCAGTATTTT.

This clonotype was seen a handful of times. The rearrangement joins TRBV19 to TRBJ2-1; D is perhaps TRBD1 or TRBD2 (6 bases each). Trimming stripped 6 bases from V and 7 bases from J, with 10 bases between. Germline values: CDR1 LNHDA, CDR2 SQIVND (reference sequence). The CDR3 consists of 12 residues. CDR3 loop: CASRQGRNEQFF. Here the CDR3 DNA reads TGTGCCAGTAGGCAGGGGAGGAATGAGCAGTTCTTC.

The chain uses TRBV7-2 and TRBJ2-7, with 12 bases lining up with TRBD2. Trimming took 3 bases from V and 4 from J; bases not matched to a gene: 7. This CDR3 region has 16 residues. Germline V lookup: CDR1 SGHTA, CDR2 FQGNSA. The CDR3 reads CASSFYLAGGPYEQYF. The CDR3, as DNA: TGTGCCAGCAGCTTTTATCTAGCGGGGGGGCCTTACGAGCAGTACTTC. Looking up the rest from reference TRBV7-2 and TRBJ2-7 gives the full variable domain: GAGVSQSPSNKVTEKGKDVELRCDPISGHTALYWYRQSLGQGLEFLIYFQGNSAPDKSGLPSDRFSAERTGGSVSTLTIQRTQQEDSAVYLCASSFYLAGGPYEQYFGPGTRLTVT.

This clonotype came up many times. The V gene is TRBV14, the J gene TRBJ1-1; unclear D gene. Germline V gene data show CDR1 as SGHDN and CDR2 as FVKESK. The CDR3 is made up of 13 amino acids. Trimming took off 4 bases at V and 3 bases at J, with 9 bases between the two ends. As DNA, the CDR3 is TGTGCCAGCAGCCTCCAGGCCTACACTGAAGCTTTCTTT. This gives the protein CASSLQAYTEAFF. The full variable domain, rest sourced from reference TRBV14 and TRBJ1-1, is EAGVTQFPSHSVIEKGQTVTLRCDPISGHDNLYWYRRVMGKEIKFLLHFVKESKQDESGMPNNRFLAERTGGTYSTLKVQPAELEDSGVYFCASSLQAYTEAFFGQGTRLTVV.

This clonotype came up many times. The rearrangement uses TRBV27 and TRBJ1-1, with no clear D. Germline assignment: CDR1 MNHEY and CDR2 SMNVEV (reference sequence). V dropped 6 bases and J dropped 7 bases, with 15 bases sitting between them. This CDR3 region has 13 residues. The CDR3 loop reads CASSQQRRSEAFF. The CDR3 region has the DNA TGTGCCAGCAGCCAACAGAGGCGGAGTGAAGCTTTCTTT.

This clonotype was recorded at least ten times. The rearrangement joins TRBV7-2 to TRBJ2-7; 9 bases are a match to TRBD1. Germline CDR1 and CDR2: SGHTA and FQGNSA. There are 14 residues in the CDR3. Germline trimming cut 4 bases from V and 2 bases from J; bases unmatched to any gene: 3. CDR3 DNA: TGTGCCAGCAGCTCGGGACAGGGACCCTACGAGCAGTACTTC. It yields the protein CASSSGQGPYEQYF.